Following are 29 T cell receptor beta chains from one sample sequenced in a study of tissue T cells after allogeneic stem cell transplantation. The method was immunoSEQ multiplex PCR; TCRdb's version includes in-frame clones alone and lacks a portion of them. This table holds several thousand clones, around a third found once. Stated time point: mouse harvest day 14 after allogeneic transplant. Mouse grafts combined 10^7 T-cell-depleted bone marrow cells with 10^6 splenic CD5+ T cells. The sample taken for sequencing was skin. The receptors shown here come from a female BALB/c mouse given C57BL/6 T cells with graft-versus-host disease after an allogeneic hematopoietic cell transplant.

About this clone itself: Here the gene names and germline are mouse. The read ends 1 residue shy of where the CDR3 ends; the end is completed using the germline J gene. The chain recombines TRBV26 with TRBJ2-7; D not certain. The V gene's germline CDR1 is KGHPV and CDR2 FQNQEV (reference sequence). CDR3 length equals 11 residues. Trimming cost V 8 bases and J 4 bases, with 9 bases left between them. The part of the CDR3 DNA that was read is TGTGCCAGCGCTCAAAATTATGAACAGTAC. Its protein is CASAQNYEQY. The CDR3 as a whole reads CASAQNYEQYF.

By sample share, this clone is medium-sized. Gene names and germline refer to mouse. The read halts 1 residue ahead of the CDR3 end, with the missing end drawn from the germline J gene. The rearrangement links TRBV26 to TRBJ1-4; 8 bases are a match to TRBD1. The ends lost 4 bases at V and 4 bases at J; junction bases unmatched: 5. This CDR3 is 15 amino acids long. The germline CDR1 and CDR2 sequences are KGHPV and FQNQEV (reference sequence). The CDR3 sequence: CASSPTGALNERLFF. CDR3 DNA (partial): TGTGCCAGCAGTCCGACAGGGGCCCTCAACGAAAGATTATTT.

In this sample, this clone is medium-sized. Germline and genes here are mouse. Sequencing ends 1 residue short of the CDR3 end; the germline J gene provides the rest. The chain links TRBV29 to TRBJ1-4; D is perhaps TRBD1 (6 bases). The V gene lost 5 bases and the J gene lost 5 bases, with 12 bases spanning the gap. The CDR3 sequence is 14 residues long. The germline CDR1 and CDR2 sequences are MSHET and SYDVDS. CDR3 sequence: CASSPRGQNERLFF. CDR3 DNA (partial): TGTGCTAGCAGTCCCCGGGGACAAAACGAAAGATTATTT.

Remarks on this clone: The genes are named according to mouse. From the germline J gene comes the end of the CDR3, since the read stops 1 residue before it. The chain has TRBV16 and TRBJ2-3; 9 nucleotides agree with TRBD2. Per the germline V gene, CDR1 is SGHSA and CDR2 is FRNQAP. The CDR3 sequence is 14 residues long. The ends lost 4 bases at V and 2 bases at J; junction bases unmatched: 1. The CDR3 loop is CASSWTGVAETLYF. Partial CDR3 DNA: TGTGCAAGCAGCTGGACTGGGGTTGCAGAAACGCTGTAT.

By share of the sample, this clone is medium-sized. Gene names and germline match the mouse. The CDR3: CASSPDWGYEQYF. The sequenced part of the CDR3 DNA is TGTGCCAGCAGTCCGGACTGGGGTTATGAACAGTAC. The chain joins TRBV26 to TRBJ2-7; 9 bases are a match to TRBD2. The read ends 1 residue before the CDR3 terminus; that terminus is restored from the germline J gene. Germline values: CDR1 KGHPV, CDR2 FQNQEV (reference sequence). The CDR3 consists of 13 residues. The junction had 2 bases not matched to a gene; V was cut back by 4 bases and J by 4 bases.

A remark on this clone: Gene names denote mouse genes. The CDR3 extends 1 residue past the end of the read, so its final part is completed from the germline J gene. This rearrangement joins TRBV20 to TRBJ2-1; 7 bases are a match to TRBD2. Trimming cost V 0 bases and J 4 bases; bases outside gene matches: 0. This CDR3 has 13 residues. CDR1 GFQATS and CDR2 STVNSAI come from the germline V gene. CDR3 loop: CGARDWGYAEQFF. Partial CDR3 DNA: TGTGGTGCTAGGGACTGGGGGTATGCTGAGCAGTTC.

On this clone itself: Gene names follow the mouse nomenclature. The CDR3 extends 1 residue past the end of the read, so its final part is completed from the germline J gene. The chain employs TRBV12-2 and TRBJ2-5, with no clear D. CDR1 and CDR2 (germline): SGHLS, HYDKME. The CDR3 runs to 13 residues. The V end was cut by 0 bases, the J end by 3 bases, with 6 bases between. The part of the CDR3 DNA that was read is TGTGCCAGCTCTCTCTCCAGTCAAGACACCCAGTAC. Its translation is CASSLSSQDTQY. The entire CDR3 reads CASSLSSQDTQYF.

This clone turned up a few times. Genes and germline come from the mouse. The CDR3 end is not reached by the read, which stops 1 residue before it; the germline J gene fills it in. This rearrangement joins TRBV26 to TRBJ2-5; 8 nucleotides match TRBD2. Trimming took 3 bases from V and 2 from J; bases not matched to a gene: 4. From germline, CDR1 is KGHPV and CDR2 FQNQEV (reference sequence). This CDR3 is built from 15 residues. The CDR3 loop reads CASSLRLGGQDTQYF. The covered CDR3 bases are TGTGCCAGCAGTCTTCGGCTGGGGGGCCAAGACACCCAGTAC.

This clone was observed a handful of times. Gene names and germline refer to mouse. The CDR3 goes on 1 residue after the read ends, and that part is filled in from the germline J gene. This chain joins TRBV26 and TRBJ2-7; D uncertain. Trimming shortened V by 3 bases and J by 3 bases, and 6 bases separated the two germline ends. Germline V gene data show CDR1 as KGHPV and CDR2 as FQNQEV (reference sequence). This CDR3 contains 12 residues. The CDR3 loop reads CASSLDNYEQYF. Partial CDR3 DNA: TGTGCCAGCAGTCTAGACAACTATGAACAGTAC.

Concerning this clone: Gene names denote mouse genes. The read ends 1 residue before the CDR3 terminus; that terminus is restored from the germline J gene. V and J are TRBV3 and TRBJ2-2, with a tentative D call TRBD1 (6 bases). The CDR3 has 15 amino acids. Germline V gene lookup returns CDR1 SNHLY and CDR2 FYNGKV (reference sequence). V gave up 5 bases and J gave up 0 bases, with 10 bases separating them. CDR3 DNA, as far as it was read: TGTGCCAGCAGCCCGGGACAAGCAAACACCGGGCAGCTCTAC. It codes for CASSPGQANTGQLY. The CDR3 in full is CASSPGQANTGQLYF.

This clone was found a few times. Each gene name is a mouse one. The CDR3 DNA, read in part, is TGCACCTGCAGTGCAGATGGGACAGGGGGCTTTGAACAGTAC. It codes for CTCSADGTGGFEQY. The full CDR3 sequence reads CTCSADGTGGFEQYF. V and J are TRBV1 and TRBJ2-7, with 12 bases fitting TRBD1. The read ends 1 residue before the CDR3 terminus; that terminus is restored from the germline J gene. This CDR3 comprises 15 residues. The germline gives CDR1 NSQYPW, CDR2 LRSPGD (reference sequence). J gave up 6 bases and V 0 bases, and 3 bases lay outside the gene matches.

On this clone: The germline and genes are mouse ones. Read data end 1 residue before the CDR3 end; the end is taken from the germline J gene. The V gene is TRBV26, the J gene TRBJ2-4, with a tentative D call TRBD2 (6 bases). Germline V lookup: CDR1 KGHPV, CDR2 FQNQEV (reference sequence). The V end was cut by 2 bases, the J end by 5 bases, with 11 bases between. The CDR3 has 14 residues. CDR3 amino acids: CASSLGWGRNTLYF. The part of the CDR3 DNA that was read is TGTGCCAGCAGTCTGGGGTGGGGGAGAAACACCTTGTAC.

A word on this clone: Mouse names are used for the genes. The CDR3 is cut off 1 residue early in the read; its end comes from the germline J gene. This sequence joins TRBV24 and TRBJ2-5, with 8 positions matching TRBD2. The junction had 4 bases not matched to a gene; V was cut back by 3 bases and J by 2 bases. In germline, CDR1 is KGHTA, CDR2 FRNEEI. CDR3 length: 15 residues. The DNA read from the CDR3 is TGTGCCAGCAGTCTTCGGCTGGGGGGCCAAGACACCCAGTAC. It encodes CASSLRLGGQDTQY. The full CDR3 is CASSLRLGGQDTQYF.

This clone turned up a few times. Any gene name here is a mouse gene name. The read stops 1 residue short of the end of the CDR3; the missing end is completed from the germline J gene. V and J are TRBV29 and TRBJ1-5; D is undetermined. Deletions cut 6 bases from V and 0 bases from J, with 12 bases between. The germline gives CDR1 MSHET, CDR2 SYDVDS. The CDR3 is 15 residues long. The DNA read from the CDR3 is TGTGCTAGCAGGCCCCCTCAGTATAACAACCAGGCTCCGCTT. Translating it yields CASRPPQYNNQAPL. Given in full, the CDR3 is CASRPPQYNNQAPLF.

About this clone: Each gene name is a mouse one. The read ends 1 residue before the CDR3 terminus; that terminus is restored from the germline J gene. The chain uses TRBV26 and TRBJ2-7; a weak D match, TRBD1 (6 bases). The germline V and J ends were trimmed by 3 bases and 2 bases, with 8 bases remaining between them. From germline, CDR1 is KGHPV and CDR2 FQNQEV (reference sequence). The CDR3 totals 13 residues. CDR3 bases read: TGTGCCAGCAGTCTTGCAGGGGCCTATGAACAGTAC. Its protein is CASSLAGAYEQY. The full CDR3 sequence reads CASSLAGAYEQYF.

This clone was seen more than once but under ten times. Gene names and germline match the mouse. The CDR3 loop is CASSLVWGGYAEQFF. The part of the CDR3 DNA that was read is TGTGCCAGCTCTCTCGTCTGGGGGGGCTATGCTGAGCAGTTC. The gene calls are TRBV12-1 and TRBJ2-1; 9 bases match TRBD2. The read falls 1 residue short of the CDR3 end, and the missing part is taken from the germline J gene. The ends lost 0 bases at V and 3 bases at J; junction bases unmatched: 2. CDR3 size: 15 residues. Germline assignment: CDR1 SGHSN and CDR2 HYEKVE. Full variable domain (outside the CDR3, taken from reference TRBV12-1 and TRBJ2-1): DSGVVQSPRHIIKEKGGRSVLTCIPISGHSNVVWYQQTLGKELKFLIQHYEKVERDKGFLPSRFSVQQFDDYHSEMNMSALELEDSAMYFCASSLVWGGYAEQFFGPGTRLTVL.

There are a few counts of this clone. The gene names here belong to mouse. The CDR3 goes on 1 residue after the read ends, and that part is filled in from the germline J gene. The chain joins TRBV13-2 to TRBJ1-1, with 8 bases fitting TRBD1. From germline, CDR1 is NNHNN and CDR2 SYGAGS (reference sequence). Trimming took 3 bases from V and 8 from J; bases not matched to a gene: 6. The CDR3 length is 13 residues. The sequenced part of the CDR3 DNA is TGTGCCAGCGGTGGTCAGGGGGCGCACGAAGTCTTC. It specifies CASGGQGAHEVF. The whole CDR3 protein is CASGGQGAHEVFF.

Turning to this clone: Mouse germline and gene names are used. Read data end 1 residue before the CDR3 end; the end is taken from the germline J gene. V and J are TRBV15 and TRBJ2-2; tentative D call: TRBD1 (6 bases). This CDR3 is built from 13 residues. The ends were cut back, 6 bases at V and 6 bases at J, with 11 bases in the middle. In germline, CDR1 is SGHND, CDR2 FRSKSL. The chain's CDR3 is CASRYRAPGQLYF. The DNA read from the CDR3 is TGTGCCAGCAGGTACAGGGCCCCCGGGCAGCTCTAC.

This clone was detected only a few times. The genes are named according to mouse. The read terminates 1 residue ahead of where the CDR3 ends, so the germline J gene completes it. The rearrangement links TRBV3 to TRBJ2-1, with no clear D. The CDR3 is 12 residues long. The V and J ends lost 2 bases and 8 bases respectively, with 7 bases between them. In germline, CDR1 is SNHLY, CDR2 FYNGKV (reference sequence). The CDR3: CASSLYGTEQFF. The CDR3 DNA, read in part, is TGTGCCAGCAGCTTATATGGGACTGAGCAGTTC.

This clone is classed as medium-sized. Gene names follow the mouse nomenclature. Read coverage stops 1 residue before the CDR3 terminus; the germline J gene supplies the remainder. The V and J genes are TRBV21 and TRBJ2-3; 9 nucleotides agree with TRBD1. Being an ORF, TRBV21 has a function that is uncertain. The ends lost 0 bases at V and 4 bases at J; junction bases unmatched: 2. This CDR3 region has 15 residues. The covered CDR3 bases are TGTGCTAGCAGTCAATCTGGACAGGGGTCAGAAACGCTGTAT. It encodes CASSQSGQGSETLY. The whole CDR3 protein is CASSQSGQGSETLYF.

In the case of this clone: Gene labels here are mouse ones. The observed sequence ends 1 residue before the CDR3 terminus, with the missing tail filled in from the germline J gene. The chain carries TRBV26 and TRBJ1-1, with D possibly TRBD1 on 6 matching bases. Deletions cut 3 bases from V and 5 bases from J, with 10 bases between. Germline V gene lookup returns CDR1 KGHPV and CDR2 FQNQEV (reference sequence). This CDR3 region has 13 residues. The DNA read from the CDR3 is TGTGCCAGCAGTCTTCAGGGGAGGACAGAAGTCTTC. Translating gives CASSLQGRTEVF. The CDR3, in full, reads CASSLQGRTEVFF. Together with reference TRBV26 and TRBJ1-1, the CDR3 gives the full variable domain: NSKVIQTPRYLVKGQGQKAKMRCIPEKGHPVVFWYQQNKNNEFKFLINFQNQEVLQQIDMTEKRFSAECPSNSPCSLEIQSSEAGDSALYLCASSLQGRTEVFFGKGTRLTVV.

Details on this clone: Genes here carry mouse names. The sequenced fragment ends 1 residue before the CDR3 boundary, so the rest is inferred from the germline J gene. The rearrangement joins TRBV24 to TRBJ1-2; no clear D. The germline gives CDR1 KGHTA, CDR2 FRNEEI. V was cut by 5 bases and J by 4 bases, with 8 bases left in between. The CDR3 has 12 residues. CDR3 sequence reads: CASSRTSSDYTF. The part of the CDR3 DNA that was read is TGTGCCAGCAGTAGAACAAGCTCCGACTACACC.

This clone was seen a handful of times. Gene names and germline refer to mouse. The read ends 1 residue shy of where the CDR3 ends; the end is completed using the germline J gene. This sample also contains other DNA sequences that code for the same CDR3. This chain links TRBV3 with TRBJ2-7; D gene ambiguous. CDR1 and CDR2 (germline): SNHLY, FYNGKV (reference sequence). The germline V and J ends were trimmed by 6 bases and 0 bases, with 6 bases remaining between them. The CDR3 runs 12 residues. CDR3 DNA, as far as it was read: TGTGCCAGCAGTCCGAGCTCCTATGAACAGTAC. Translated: CASSPSSYEQY. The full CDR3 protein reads CASSPSSYEQYF.

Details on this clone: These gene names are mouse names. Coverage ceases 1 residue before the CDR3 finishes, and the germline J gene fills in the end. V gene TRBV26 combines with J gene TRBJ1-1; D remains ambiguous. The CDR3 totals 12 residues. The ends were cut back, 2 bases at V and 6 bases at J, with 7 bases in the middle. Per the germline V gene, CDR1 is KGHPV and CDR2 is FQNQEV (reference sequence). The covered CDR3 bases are TGTGCCAGCAGTCTGGGAAGGGCAGAAGTCTTC. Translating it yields CASSLGRAEVF. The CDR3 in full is CASSLGRAEVFF.

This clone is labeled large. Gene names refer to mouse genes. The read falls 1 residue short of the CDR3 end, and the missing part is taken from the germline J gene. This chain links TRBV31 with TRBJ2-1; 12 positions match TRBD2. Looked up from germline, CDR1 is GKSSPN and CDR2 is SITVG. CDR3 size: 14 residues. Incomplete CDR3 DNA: TGTGTTCCCGGGACTGGGGGGACCCATGCTGAGCAGTTC. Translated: CVPGTGGTHAEQF. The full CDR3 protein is CVPGTGGTHAEQFF.

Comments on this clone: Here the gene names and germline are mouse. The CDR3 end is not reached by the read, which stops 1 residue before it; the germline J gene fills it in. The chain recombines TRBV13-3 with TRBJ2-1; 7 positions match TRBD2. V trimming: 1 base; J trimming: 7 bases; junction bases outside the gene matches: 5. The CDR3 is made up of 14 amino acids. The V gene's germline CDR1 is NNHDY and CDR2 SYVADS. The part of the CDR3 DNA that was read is TGTGCCAGCAGTGATAGCGGGGGGGGAGCTGAGCAGTTC. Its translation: CASSDSGGGAEQF. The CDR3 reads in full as CASSDSGGGAEQFF.

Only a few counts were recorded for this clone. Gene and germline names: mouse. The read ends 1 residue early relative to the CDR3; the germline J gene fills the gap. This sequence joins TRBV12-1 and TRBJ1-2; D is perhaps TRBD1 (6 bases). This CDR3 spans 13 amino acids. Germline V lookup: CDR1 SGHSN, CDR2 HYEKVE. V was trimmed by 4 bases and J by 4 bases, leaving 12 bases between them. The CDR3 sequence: CASSPQGVSDYTF. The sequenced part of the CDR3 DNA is TGTGCCAGCTCCCCACAGGGTGTCTCCGACTACACC.

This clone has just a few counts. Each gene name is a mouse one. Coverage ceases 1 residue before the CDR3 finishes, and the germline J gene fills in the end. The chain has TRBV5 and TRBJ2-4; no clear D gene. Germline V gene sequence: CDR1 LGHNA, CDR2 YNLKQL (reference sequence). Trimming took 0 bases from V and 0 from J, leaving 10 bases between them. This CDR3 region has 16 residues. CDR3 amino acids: CASSQDWRASQNTLYF. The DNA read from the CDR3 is TGTGCCAGCAGCCAAGATTGGAGGGCTAGTCAAAACACCTTGTAC.

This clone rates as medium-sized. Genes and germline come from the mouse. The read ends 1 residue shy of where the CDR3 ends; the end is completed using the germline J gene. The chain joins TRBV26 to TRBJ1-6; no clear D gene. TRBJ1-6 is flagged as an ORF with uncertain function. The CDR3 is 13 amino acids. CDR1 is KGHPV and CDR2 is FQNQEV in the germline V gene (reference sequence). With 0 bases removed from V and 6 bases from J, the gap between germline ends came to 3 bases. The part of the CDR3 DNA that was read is TGTGCCAGCAGTCTGTCGGCTAATTCGCCCCTCTAC. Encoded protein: CASSLSANSPLY. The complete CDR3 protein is CASSLSANSPLYF.